The 3 T cell receptor beta chains reported below all come from one sample, sequenced in a study of T cells after yellow fever vaccination. TCRdb passed the 5' RACE reads through MiXCR, listing each CDR3 protein once. The table has about 630,000 distinct CDR3 sequences, about 12% seen once; the top ten hold about 15%. The source material was PBMCs, sampled on the day of the yellow fever booster vaccination. The receptors derive from a man aged 25 to 45 who received the YFV17D yellow fever vaccine.

For the CDR3, the DNA is TGTGCCAGTAGTATGGGACTAGCGGCCTACAATGAGCAGTTCTTC. This translates into CASSMGLAAYNEQFF. V usage is TRBV19 and J usage is TRBJ2-1; 11 bases align to TRBD2. This CDR3 contains 15 residues. Germline CDR1 and CDR2: LNHDA and SQIVND (reference sequence). The V segment lost 3 bases and the J segment 2 bases; nucleotides outside the gene matches: 0.

This clonotype appeared a few times. The V call is TRBV7-9, the J call TRBJ2-1, with D perhaps matching TRBD2 (5 bases). The ends were cut back, 0 bases at V and 7 bases at J, with 16 bases in the middle. Germline V lookup: CDR1 SEHNR, CDR2 FQNEAQ (reference sequence). The CDR3 spans 16 residues. The CDR3 nucleotides read TGTGCCAGCAGCTTAGCCCTCGCGGGTTCGGGGAATGAGCAGTTCTTC. Amino acid sequence: CASSLALAGSGNEQFF.

This clonotype appeared a few times. The V and J genes are TRBV2 and TRBJ2-1; D unresolved. This CDR3 has 13 residues. Per germline, CDR1 SNHLY and CDR2 FYNNEI. V shed 1 base and J shed 5 bases, with 6 bases lying between them. The CDR3 DNA sequence: TGTGCCAGCAGTGAAGGGCTTAACAATGAGCAGTTCTTC. This sequence encodes CASSEGLNNEQFF.